The 2 T cell receptor beta chains in this list originate from one sample, sequenced in a study of blood T cell repertoires in COVID-19. Assay: immunoSEQ multiplex PCR; the TCRdb copy retains only in-frame clones and omits some. The table includes approximately 210,000 clones, 70% to 90% detected once. The sample comprised peripheral blood. These receptors all stem from a woman in her 40s with acute or convalescent COVID-19.

The chain recombines TRBV27 with TRBJ1-4, with a weak D call TRBD1 (6 bases). The length of the CDR3 is 14 residues. The V gene lost 0 bases and the J gene lost 12 bases, with 14 bases spanning the gap. Germline V gives CDR1 MNHEY, CDR2 SMNVEV (reference sequence). CDR3 nucleotides: TGTGCCAGCAGTTTATCGAGAAGCAGGGGAGAACTGTTTTTT. It is translated as CASSLSRSRGELFF. The whole variable domain, remainder taken from reference TRBV27 and TRBJ1-4, is EAQVTQNPRYLITVTGKKLTVTCSQNMNHEYMSWYRQDPGLGLRQIYYSMNVEVTDKGDVPEGYKVSRKEKRNFPLILESPSPNQTSLYFCASSLSRSRGELFFGSGTQLSVL.

This rearrangement joins TRBV6-2 or TRBV6-3 to TRBJ2-3; 7 bases align to TRBD2. The V segment lost 6 bases and the J segment 0 bases; nucleotides outside the gene matches: 6. The CDR3 has 15 residues. Germline V gene lookup returns CDR1 MNHEY and CDR2 SVGEGT. The chain's CDR3 is CASSWDYRSTDTQYF. Here the CDR3 DNA reads TGTGCCAGCAGCTGGGACTACCGAAGCACAGATACGCAGTATTTT.